One and the same sample provided the 21 T cell receptor beta chains below, sequenced in a study of a mutant IDH1 vaccine in newly diagnosed glioma. These receptors have no identified antigens. Time point of the sample: week 35, safety follow-up. The investigators gave 300 ug of mutant IDH1 20-mer peptide in each vaccine dose, together with topical imiquimod. Some clones are missing from TCRdb's copy, which holds only in-frame ones; the method was immunoSEQ multiplex PCR. The sample has roughly 60,000 clones; about 73% are singletons. Sequencing used PBMCs, obtained from a glioma patient whose treatment included an IDH1 peptide vaccine. The receptors here all came from a man aged 50 or older with glioma.

The chain recombines TRBV5-1 with TRBJ2-1; D ambiguous. CDR1 and CDR2 (germline): SGHRS, YFSETQ. The CDR3 extends over 14 amino acids. V was clipped by 0 bases and J by 3 bases, with 7 bases between them. CDR3 in DNA: TGCGCCAGCAGCTTGGGTCAGGTCTACAATGAGCAGTTCTTC. It yields the protein CASSLGQVYNEQFF.

This chain joins TRBV19 and TRBJ2-7; a possible D gene is TRBD1 (6 bases). V was pared by 0 bases and J by 4 bases, with 13 bases between. CDR1 is LNHDA and CDR2 is SQIVND in the germline V gene (reference sequence). This CDR3 is built from 15 residues. The CDR3 DNA reads TGTGCCAGTAGTATAGATGGGCAGGGGATGTACGAGCAGTACTTC. As protein: CASSIDGQGMYEQYF.

Comments on this clone: One end of the junction does not line up with germline, which may come from a read error. The chain combines TRBV5-1 with TRBJ1-2; 7 positions match TRBD1. The CDR3 totals 16 residues. Per germline, CDR1 SGHRS and CDR2 YFSETQ. The CDR3 bases are TGCGCCAGCAGCTTGGGTAGACAGGGTACCGGCGATGGATACACCTTC. Encoded protein: CASSLGRQGTGDGYTF.

The gene calls are TRBV2 and TRBJ2-7; the D gene is possibly TRBD1 (5 bases). The CDR3 length is 17 residues. Germline-derived CDR1 and CDR2 are SNHLY and FYNNEI. V gave up 7 bases and J gave up 4 bases, with 26 bases separating them. CDR3 bases: TGTGCCAGCACAATGACAGTTTCCTACGAGGTATCGTACGAGCAGTACTTC. Translated: CASTMTVSYEVSYEQYF. Full variable domain (rest looked up from reference TRBV2 and TRBJ2-7): EPEVTQTPSHQVTQMGQEVILRCVPISNHLYFYWYRQILGQKVEFLVSFYNNEISEKSEIFDDQFSVERPDGSNFTLKIRSTKLEDSAMYFCASTMTVSYEVSYEQYFGPGTRLTVT.

J is TRBJ2-1 and V is TRBV29-1, with D possibly matching TRBD1 (5 bases). The length of the CDR3 is 10 residues. Germline V gene lookup returns CDR1 SQVTM and CDR2 ANQGSEA. V was cut by 5 bases and J by 9 bases, with 8 bases left in between. CDR3 region: CSVRGGEQFF. The CDR3 DNA reads TGCAGCGTTAGGGGCGGTGAGCAGTTCTTC.

This sequence joins TRBV19 and TRBJ1-5; 7 nucleotides line up with TRBD1. V lost 6 bases to trimming and J lost 7 bases; unmatched junction nucleotides: 12. Germline V gene sequence: CDR1 LNHDA, CDR2 SQIVND (reference sequence). The CDR3 loop spans 15 amino acids. This chain's CDR3 is CASRTSDRSSQPQHF. CDR3 coding DNA: TGTGCCAGTAGAACGTCGGACAGGTCTTCCCAGCCCCAGCATTTT.

The V gene is TRBV9, the J gene TRBJ2-1; D is unclear. Germline CDR1 is SGDLS and CDR2 is YYNGEE. V was clipped by 1 base and J by 1 base, with 6 bases between them. The CDR3 consists of 14 residues. The DNA for the CDR3 is TGTGCCAGCAGCGTAATTTCGTCCTACAATGAGCAGTTCTTC. Protein sequence: CASSVISSYNEQFF.

CDR3 nucleotides: TGTGCCAGCCGAATGGCAGGGGTGAATGGCTACACCTTC. Residues: CASRMAGVNGYTF. The V call is TRBV6-5, the J call TRBJ1-2; TRBD1 might be the D (6 bases). This CDR3 has 13 amino acids. Trimming stripped 8 bases from V and 6 bases from J, with 16 bases between. Germline V gives CDR1 MNHEY, CDR2 SVGAGI.

This chain uses TRBV19 with TRBJ1-2, with D unresolved. The CDR3 is 13 residues long. Per germline, CDR1 LNHDA and CDR2 SQIVND (reference sequence). Deletions cut 7 bases from V and 0 bases from J, with 9 bases between. DNA of the CDR3: TGTGCCAGTACAGACGCTGCTAACTATGGCTACACCTTC. Encoded protein: CASTDAANYGYTF.

The chain recombines TRBV18 with TRBJ2-7; D gene ambiguous. V was trimmed by 2 bases and J by 5 bases, leaving 7 bases between them. The CDR3 length is 12 residues. Looked up from germline, CDR1 is KGHSH and CDR2 is LQKENI. The CDR3 bases are TGTGCCAGCTCACCAAGCAGAGACGAGCAGTACTTC. Translated: CASSPSRDEQYF.

The J gene is TRBJ2-5, the V gene TRBV23-1, with D tentatively TRBD2 (6 bases). TRBV23-1 has ORF status, its function being uncertain. The CDR3 is made up of 17 amino acids. With 0 bases removed from V and 2 bases from J, the gap between germline ends came to 16 bases. DNA for the CDR3: TGCGCCAGCAGTCAATCTCGGCGGAGGGATATTCAAGAGACCCAGTACTTC. Translation gives CASSQSRRRDIQETQYF.

The chain joins TRBV30 to TRBJ2-6; D unresolved. Germline V gene sequence: CDR1 GTSNPN, CDR2 SVGIG (reference sequence). Trimming cost V 2 bases and J 0 bases, with 5 bases left between them. This CDR3 is 14 amino acids long. The CDR3 sequence: CAWSSSSGANVLTF. The CDR3 bases are TGTGCCTGGAGTTCGAGCTCTGGGGCCAACGTCCTGACTTTC.

The chain is built from TRBV19 and TRBJ2-5; no firm D call. Germline loops: CDR1 LNHDA, CDR2 SQIVND (reference sequence). CDR3 length: 12 amino acids. The V end lost 0 bases, the J end lost 6 bases, and 5 bases lay between the germline ends. The CDR3 nucleotides read TGTGCCAGTAGTATAGATCGACAGACCCAGTACTTC. It translates to CASSIDRQTQYF.

J is TRBJ2-3 and V is TRBV4-1; D unclear. The CDR3 contains 13 residues. CDR1 and CDR2 (germline): MGHRA, YSYEKL. V lost 5 bases, J lost 0 bases, and 6 bases lay in between. In DNA form, the CDR3 reads TGCGCCAGCAGCGTTTACAGCACAGATACGCAGTATTTT. It translates to CASSVYSTDTQYF.

The chain is built from TRBV5-6 and TRBJ2-5; tentative D call: TRBD2 (6 bases). This CDR3 spans 15 amino acids. Germline CDR1 SGHDT, CDR2 YYEEEE. Trimming removed 0 bases from V and 3 bases from J, with 12 bases in between. CDR3 sequence (DNA): TGTGCCAGCAGCTTGGGCGGGGTAAATAAAGAGACCCAGTACTTC. Translating it yields CASSLGGVNKETQYF.

This clone has only one observation. This chain links TRBV19 with TRBJ1-5; D is uncertain. V was clipped by 4 bases and J by 0 bases, with 10 bases between them. This CDR3 is built from 15 residues. Per germline, CDR1 LNHDA and CDR2 SQIVND (reference sequence). This CDR3 reads CASSTDGYSNQPQHF. CDR3 in DNA: TGTGCCAGTAGTACGGACGGTTATAGCAATCAGCCCCAGCATTTT.

J is TRBJ2-4 and V is TRBV10-3; D uncertain. Per the germline V gene, CDR1 is ENHRY and CDR2 is SYGVKD. V lost 2 bases, J lost 7 bases, and 12 bases lay in between. The CDR3 totals 14 residues. CDR3 loop: CAISEGERRNIQYF. The CDR3, as DNA: TGTGCCATCAGTGAGGGAGAGCGAAGGAACATTCAGTACTTC.

The genes are TRBV9 and TRBJ1-1; D is undetermined. V dropped 4 bases and J dropped 0 bases, with 7 bases sitting between them. This CDR3 is built from 13 residues. CDR1 and CDR2 (germline): SGDLS, YYNGEE. CDR3 protein: CASSKTVNTEAFF. The CDR3, as DNA: TGTGCCAGCAGCAAAACAGTGAACACTGAAGCTTTCTTT.

The table lists this clone with a few counts. CDR3 amino acids: CAWSVQVGLMGTQYF. CDR3 in DNA: TGTGCCTGGAGTGTACAAGTCGGACTAATGGGGACCCAGTACTTC. The chain carries TRBV30 and TRBJ2-5; weak D call: TRBD2 (6 bases). CDR3 length: 15 amino acids. The V end was cut by 0 bases, the J end by 7 bases, with 18 bases between. CDR1 is GTSNPN and CDR2 is SVGIG in the germline V gene (reference sequence).

The rearrangement links TRBV6-6 to TRBJ1-2; D perhaps matches TRBD1 (6 bases). This CDR3 comprises 12 residues. Germline values: CDR1 MNHNY, CDR2 SVGAGI (reference sequence). Deletions cut 4 bases from V and 6 bases from J, with 9 bases between. The CDR3 protein is CASSSGGDGYTF. The CDR3 coding sequence is TGTGCCAGCAGTTCCGGGGGCGATGGCTACACCTTC.

The chain carries TRBV19 and TRBJ1-2; TRBD1 matches at 9 bases. The CDR3 is 14 residues long. With V trimmed by 2 bases and J by 7 bases, 5 bases remained unmatched. Germline values: CDR1 LNHDA, CDR2 SQIVND (reference sequence). For the CDR3, the DNA is TGTGCCAGTAGTATAACAGGGGGCGTCGGTGGCTACACCTTC. Its protein is CASSITGGVGGYTF.